This TCR beta chain is drawn from a study of shared clonotypes between healthy human individuals. Original processing notes: There were no quality scores in the junction-only immunoSEQ sequences, so filtering differed. Using immunoSEQ multiplex PCR, the repertoire was profiled, and TCRdb retains in-frame clones only, with some absent. Clone size and V and J calls were adopted from that table, with D and trimming inferred from the DNA. The table lists 2.5 million or so clones, approximately 92% of them singletons. Germline CDR1 reads SGHTA; CDR2 reads FQGNSA. With 6 bases removed from V and 3 bases from J, the gap between germline ends came to 21 bases. This CDR3 comprises 17 residues.

The source is a man younger than 35 in good health. Material for sequencing was naive CD4+ T cells sorted from blood. The subset denotes: CD45RA+ positively selected. The rearrangement uses TRBV7-2 and TRBJ2-1, with D perhaps given as TRBD1 or TRBD2 (6 bases each). Here the CDR3 reads CASRRTSGAGYYNEQFF. CDR3 coding DNA: TGTGCCAGCAGACGAACCTCGGGGGCAGGGTACTACAATGAGCAGTTCTTC.